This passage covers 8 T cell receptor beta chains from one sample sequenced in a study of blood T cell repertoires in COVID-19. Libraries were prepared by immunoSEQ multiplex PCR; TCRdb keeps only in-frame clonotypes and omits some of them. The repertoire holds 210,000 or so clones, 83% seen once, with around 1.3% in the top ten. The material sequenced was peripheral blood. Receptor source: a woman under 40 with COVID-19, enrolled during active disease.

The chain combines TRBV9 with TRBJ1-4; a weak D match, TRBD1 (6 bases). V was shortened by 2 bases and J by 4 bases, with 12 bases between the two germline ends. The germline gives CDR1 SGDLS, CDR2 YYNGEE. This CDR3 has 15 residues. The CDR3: CASSVGGAINEKLFF. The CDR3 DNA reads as TGTGCCAGCAGCGTCGGGGGGGCGATTAATGAAAAACTGTTTTTT. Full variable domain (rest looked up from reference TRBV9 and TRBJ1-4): DSGVTQTPKHLITATGQRVTLRCSPRSGDLSVYWYQQSLDQGLQFLIQYYNGEERAKGNILERFSAQQFPDLHSELNLSSLELGDSALYFCASSVGGAINEKLFFGSGTQLSVL.

The CDR3 loop reads CATSETVDTDTQYF. In DNA, the CDR3 is TGTGCCACCAGTGAAACAGTAGACACAGATACGCAGTATTTT. The chain joins TRBV24-1 to TRBJ2-3; D is unclear. In germline, CDR1 is KGHDR, CDR2 SFDVKD. V shed 4 bases and J shed 2 bases, with 9 bases lying between them. The CDR3 runs 14 residues.

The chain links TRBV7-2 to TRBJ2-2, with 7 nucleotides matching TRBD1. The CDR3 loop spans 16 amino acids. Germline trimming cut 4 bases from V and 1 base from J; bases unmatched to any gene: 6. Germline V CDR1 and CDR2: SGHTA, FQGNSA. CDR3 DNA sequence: TGTGCCAGCAGCTCCTCGGGACAGCTGAACACCGGGGAGCTGTTTTTT. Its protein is CASSSSGQLNTGELFF.

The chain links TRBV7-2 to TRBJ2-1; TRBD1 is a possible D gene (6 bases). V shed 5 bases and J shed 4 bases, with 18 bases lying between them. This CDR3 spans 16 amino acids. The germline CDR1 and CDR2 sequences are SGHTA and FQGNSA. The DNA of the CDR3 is TGTGCCAGCAGCAGAACTCAGACAGGTCCGTACAATGAGCAGTTCTTC. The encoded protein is CASSRTQTGPYNEQFF.

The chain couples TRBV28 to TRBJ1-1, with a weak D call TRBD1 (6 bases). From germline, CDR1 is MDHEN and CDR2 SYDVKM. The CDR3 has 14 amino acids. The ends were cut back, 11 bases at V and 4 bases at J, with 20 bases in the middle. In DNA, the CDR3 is TGTGCCTCGCGGTCGGGGGGGGCCTTCACTGAAGCTTTCTTT. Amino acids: CASRSGGAFTEAFF.

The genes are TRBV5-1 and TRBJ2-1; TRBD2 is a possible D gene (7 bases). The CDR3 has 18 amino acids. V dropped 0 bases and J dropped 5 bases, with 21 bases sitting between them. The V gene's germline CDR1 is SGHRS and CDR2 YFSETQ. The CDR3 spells CASSLAGGRSSGHNEQFF. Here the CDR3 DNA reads TGCGCCAGCAGCTTGGCGGGGGGCCGGTCGTCCGGGCACAATGAGCAGTTCTTC.

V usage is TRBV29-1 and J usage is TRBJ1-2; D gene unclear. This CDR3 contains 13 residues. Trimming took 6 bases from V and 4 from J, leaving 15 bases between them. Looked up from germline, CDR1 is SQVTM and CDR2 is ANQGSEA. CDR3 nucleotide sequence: TGCAGCGTGCGGGGAATCAGCGGCTATGGCTACACCTTC. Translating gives CSVRGISGYGYTF.

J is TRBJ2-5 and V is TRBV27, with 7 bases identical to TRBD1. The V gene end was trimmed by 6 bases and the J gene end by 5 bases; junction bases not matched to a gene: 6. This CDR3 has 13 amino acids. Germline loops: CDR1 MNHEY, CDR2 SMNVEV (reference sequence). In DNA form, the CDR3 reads TGTGCCAGCAGCCGACAGGGTACGGAGACCCAGTACTTC. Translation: CASSRQGTETQYF.